This TCR beta chain was obtained from a study of T-cell reconstitution after alpha-beta-depleted transplantation in children. V was clipped by 7 bases and J by 8 bases, with 12 bases between them. Germline V lookup: CDR1 SQVTM, CDR2 ANQGSEA. The CDR3 has 11 residues. Unique molecular identifiers were used in preparing the TCRbeta library. Via MiXCR, TCRdb re-called the PCR reads, giving one row per CDR3 protein. Among under 300,000 distinct CDR3 sequences listed, roughly 11% were seen once. This clonotype was seen repeatedly, ten times or more. The rearrangement joins TRBV29-1 to TRBJ2-1; no definite D call. The clonotype was recovered from a male patient between 2 and 10 years old who had a stem cell transplant for chronic granulomatous disease, so the T cells may come from the graft donor. Sequenced here: peripheral blood, sampled 180 days after TCRalphabeta/CD19-depleted stem cell transplant. CDR3 protein: CSADQVDEQFF. CDR3 in DNA: TGCAGCGCCGACCAGGTGGATGAGCAGTTCTTC.